The sequence of this TCR beta chain was determined in a study of cytomegalovirus exposure and HLA in healthy donors. PCR involved 60 Vbeta and 13 Jbeta primers. Libraries were prepared by immunoSEQ multiplex PCR; TCRdb keeps only in-frame clonotypes and omits some of them. The table has some 110,000 clones, just under 75% seen once. CDR3 length: 13 amino acids. Trimming removed 6 bases at V and 2 bases at J, with 10 bases between. The germline CDR1 and CDR2 sequences are MDHEN and SYDVKM. Source material: PBMCs. This TCR came from a man in his sixties in good health and CMV-seropositive. V is TRBV28 and J is TRBJ2-5, with D maybe TRBD1 (5 bases). DNA for the CDR3: TGTGCCAGCAGGCAGACAGCACAAGAGACCCAGTACTTC. This translates into CASRQTAQETQYF.